The text below deals with one TCR beta chain. Its specific antigen is unknown. Per-base qualities were not stored, and no clone one base away is much larger. Each collaborating institution followed its own protocols to collect whole blood in K2EDTA tubes. Collaborator samples were shipped for TCRbeta analysis as frozen whole blood, isolated PBMCs, or DNA extracted from either sample type. From the germline V gene, CDR1 is LGHNA and CDR2 is YNFKEQ. Compared with germline, V lacks 3 bases and J lacks 7 bases; bases without a gene match: 8. The CDR3 has 16 amino acids, counting the end cysteine and phenylalanine. This entry keeps only the CDR3 DNA: 48 bases, framed from base 1. The immunoSEQ Assay, a bias-controlled multiplex PCR, was used to amplify TCRbeta CDR3 regions from genomic DNA. Concerning the study's data processing: Nucleated cell counts per sample were estimated from amplification of reference gene primers within the assay. To quantify the absolute abundance of each unique TCRbeta CDR3 rearrangement, sequence reads were collapsed and filtered. For each sample, productive Simpson clonality was calculated as the square root of Simpson's diversity index over productive rearrangements. TCRdb re-hosts the immuneACCESS table, in-frame sequences only. Its copies lack some clones; in the studies checked, an unresolved V gene accounts for under half of them, and the cause for the rest is not known. That table is the source of V, J and clone size, and D and trimming were worked out from the DNA. The sample profile shows about 34,000 clones; approximately 80% of them were found once. The ten largest clones capture around 29% of the sample.

The data originate from a study of blood T cell repertoires in COVID-19 (TCRdb year 2020). About the study as a whole: The collaborator samples originated in the United States, Italy and Spain and spanned the acute and convalescent phases of COVID-19. HLA class I and class II types, where available, came from metadata supplied by the sample provider rather than from assay-based typing. Sample metadata almost always included a de-identified subject ID, COVID-19 status, age in years and sex. The material from the prospective study consisted of cDNA or gDNA derived from T cells, B-cell-depleted T cells, or PBMCs. A freely available public database, intended as a resource for researchers studying the immune response to SARS-CoV-2, is where the repertoires were released. Samples came from the ongoing ImmuneRACE study (first 160 participants) plus 1,254 subjects from 6 global collaborators. The dataset comprised deeply sampled blood TCRbeta repertoires from subjects exposed to, actively infected with, or recovered from COVID-19.

On the study overall, not on this receptor specifically: Clinical and demographic metadata were provided uncurated, with the amount varying by source and participant.

Input material: peripheral blood. The clonotype comes from a man older than 75 with acute or convalescent COVID-19. This receptor chain uses TRBV4-2 and TRBJ2-3; 12 bases in between match TRBD2. The CDR3 amino acid sequence is: CASSQETSGGMNTQYF. The DNA sequence is TGTGCCAGCAGCCAGGAGACTAGCGGGGGTATGAATACGCAGTATTTT.